Included here is one T cell receptor (beta chain) sequence, with context. Its matching antigen is unknown. The PCR had 60 Vbeta and 13 Jbeta primers. Profiling relied on immunoSEQ multiplex PCR, and the TCRdb table lists in-frame clones only, not all of them. The repertoire holds roughly 130,000 clones, around 65% seen once, with 1.5% in the top ten. These data belong to a study of cytomegalovirus exposure and HLA in healthy donors. As for the study in general: Most donors, just over 80% of 398 genotyped, fell in the Caucasian-associated ancestry cluster. Study results and caveats: Researchers reported in a later analysis that common viral pathogens appeared linked to several top clusters. A later analysis revealed that TCR association rates differed between HLA loci, peaking at DRB1 and bottoming out at HLA-C.

Trimming left V 0 bases short and J 5 bases short, with 14 bases between. There are 15 residues in the CDR3. The germline CDR1 and CDR2 sequences are SGDLS and YYNGEE. Those who donated were healthy bone marrow donors. This sequence joins TRBV9 and TRBJ2-5; D is possibly TRBD2 (6 bases). This sequence originates from a man aged 18 to 29 in good health and CMV-seronegative. Sequencing was done on a sample of PBMCs. The CDR3 nucleotides are TGTGCCAGCAGCGTAGGTAGGCGGGGCGTTGAGACCCAGTACTTC. Translating gives CASSVGRRGVETQYF.